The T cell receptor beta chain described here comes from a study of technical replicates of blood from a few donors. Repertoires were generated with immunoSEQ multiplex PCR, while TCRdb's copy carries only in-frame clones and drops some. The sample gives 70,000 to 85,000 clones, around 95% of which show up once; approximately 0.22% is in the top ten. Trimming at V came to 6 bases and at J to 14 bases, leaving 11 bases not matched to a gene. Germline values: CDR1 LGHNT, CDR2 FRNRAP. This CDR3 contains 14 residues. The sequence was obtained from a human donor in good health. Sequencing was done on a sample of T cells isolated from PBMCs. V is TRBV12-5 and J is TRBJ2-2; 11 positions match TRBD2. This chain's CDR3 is CASGPNPGTSGLFF. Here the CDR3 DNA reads TGTGCTAGTGGCCCTAACCCCGGGACTAGCGGCCTGTTTTTT.